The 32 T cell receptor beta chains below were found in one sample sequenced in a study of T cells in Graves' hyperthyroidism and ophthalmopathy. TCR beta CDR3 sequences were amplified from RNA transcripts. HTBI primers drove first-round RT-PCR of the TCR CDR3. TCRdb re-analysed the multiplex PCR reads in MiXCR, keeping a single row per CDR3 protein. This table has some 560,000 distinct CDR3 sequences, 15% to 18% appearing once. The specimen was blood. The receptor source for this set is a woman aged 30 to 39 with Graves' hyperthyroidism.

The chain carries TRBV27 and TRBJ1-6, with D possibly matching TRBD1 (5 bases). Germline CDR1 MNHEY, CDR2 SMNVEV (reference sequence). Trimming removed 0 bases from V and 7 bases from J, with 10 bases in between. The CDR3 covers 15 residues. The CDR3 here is CASSLSGRQNSPLHF. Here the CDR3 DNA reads TGTGCCAGCAGTTTATCGGGACGGCAGAATTCACCCCTCCACTTT.

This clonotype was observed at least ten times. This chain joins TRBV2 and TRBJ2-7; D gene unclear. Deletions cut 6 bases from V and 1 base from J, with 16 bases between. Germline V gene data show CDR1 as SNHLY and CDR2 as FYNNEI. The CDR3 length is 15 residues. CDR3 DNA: TGTGCCAGCAGGCGACCCGACTCGTTGTCCTACGAGCAGTACTTC. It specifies CASRRPDSLSYEQYF.

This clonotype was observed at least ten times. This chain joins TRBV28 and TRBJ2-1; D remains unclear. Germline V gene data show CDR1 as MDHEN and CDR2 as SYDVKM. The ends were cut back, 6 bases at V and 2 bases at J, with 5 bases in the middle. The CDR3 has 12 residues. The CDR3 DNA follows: TGTGCCAGCAGCCGAGCCTACAATGAGCAGTTCTTC. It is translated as CASSRAYNEQFF.

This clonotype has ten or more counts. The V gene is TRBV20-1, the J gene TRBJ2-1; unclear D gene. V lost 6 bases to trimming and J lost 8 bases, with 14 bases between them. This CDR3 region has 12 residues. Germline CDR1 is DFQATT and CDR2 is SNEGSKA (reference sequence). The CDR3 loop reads CSASPDHYEQFF. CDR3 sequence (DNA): TGCAGTGCCTCCCCCGACCATTATGAGCAGTTCTTC.

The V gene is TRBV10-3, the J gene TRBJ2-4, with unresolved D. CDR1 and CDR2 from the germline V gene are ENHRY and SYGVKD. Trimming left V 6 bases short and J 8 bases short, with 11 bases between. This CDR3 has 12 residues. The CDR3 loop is CAIRYGRDIQYF. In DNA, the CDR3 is TGTGCCATCAGGTACGGACGGGACATTCAGTACTTC.

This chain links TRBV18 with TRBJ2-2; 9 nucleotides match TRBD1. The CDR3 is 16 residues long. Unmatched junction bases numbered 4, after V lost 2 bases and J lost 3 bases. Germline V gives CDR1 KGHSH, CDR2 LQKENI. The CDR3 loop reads CASSPNDRGDTGELFF. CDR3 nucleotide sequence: TGTGCCAGCTCACCAAACGACAGGGGGGACACCGGGGAGCTGTTTTTT.

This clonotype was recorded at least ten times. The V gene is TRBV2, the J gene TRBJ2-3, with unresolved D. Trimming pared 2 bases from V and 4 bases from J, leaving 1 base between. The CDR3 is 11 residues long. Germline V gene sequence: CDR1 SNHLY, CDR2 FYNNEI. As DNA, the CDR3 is TGTGCCAGCAGTGAATCAGATACGCAGTATTTT. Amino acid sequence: CASSESDTQYF.

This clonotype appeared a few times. The CDR3 coding sequence is TGCAGCGTTGAAGATCAGTATGGAGGAAAACTGTTTTTT. Protein sequence: CSVEDQYGGKLFF. The chain links TRBV29-1 to TRBJ1-4; D unresolved. The CDR3 length is 13 residues. Germline V lookup: CDR1 SQVTM, CDR2 ANQGSEA. The V end was cut by 0 bases, the J end by 10 bases, with 12 bases between. Supplemented by reference TRBV29-1 and TRBJ1-4, the full variable domain reads SAVISQKPSRDICQRGTSLTIQCQVDSQVTMMFWYRQQPGQSLTLIATANQGSEATYESGFVIDKFPISRPNLTFSTLTVSNMSPEDSSIYLCSVEDQYGGKLFFGSGTQLSVL.

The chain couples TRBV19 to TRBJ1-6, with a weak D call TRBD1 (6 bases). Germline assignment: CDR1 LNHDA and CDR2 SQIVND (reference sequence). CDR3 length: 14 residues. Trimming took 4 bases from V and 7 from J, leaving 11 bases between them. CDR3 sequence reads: CASSTTGGNSPLHF. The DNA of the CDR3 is TGTGCCAGTAGTACGACAGGAGGGAATTCACCCCTCCACTTT.

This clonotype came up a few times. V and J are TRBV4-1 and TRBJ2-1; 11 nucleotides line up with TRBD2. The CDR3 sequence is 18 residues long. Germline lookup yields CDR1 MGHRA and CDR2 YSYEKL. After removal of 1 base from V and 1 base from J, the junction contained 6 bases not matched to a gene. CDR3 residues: CASSQGTSGRRSYNEQFF. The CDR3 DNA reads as TGCGCCAGCAGCCAAGGAACTAGCGGGAGAAGGTCCTACAATGAGCAGTTCTTC.

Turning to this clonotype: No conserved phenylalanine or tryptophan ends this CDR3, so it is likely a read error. CDR3 DNA: TGTGCCAGCAGCCGACGTACCGGGGGACAGGGGGCGTCCTACGAGCAGTACCTC. Amino acid sequence: CASSRRTGGQGASYEQYL. The V call is TRBV3-1, the J call TRBJ2-7, with 12 nucleotides matching TRBD1. This CDR3 contains 18 residues. With 4 bases clipped from V and 1 base from J, the junction kept 11 bases outside the gene matches. Per germline, CDR1 LGHDT and CDR2 YNNKEL (reference sequence).

The CDR3: CASSFGRIMNTEAFF. As DNA, the CDR3 is TGTGCCAGCAGCTTCGGACGGATCATGAACACTGAAGCTTTCTTT. This rearrangement joins TRBV11-2 to TRBJ1-1; D unclear. CDR3 length: 15 residues. Trimming removed 3 bases at V and 0 bases at J, with 11 bases between. Germline V lookup: CDR1 SGHAT, CDR2 FQNNGV.

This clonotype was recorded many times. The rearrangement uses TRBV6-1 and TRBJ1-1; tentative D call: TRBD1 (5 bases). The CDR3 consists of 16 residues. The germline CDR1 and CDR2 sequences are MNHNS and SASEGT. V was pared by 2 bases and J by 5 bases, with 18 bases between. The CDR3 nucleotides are TGTGCCAGCAGTGAATGGGGACGGACATTTGGGACTGAAGCTTTCTTT. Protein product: CASSEWGRTFGTEAFF.

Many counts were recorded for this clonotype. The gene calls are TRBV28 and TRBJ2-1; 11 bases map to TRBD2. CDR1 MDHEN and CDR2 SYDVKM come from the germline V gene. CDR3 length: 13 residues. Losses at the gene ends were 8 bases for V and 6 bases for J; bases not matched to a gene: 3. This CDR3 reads CASRLAGPNEQFF. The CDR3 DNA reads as TGTGCCAGCCGACTAGCGGGGCCCAATGAGCAGTTCTTC.

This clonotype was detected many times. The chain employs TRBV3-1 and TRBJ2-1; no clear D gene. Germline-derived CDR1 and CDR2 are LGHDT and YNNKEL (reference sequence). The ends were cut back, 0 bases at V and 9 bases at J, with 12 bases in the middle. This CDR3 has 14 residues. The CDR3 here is CASSQDAAIGEQFF. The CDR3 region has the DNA TGTGCCAGCAGCCAAGATGCGGCTATCGGTGAGCAGTTCTTC.

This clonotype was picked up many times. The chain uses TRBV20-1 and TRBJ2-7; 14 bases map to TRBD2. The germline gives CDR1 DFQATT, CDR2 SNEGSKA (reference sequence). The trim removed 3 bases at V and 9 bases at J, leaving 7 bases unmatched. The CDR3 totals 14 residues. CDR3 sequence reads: CSASPGLAGVRQYF. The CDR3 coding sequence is TGCAGTGCTAGCCCGGGACTAGCGGGAGTGAGGCAGTACTTC.

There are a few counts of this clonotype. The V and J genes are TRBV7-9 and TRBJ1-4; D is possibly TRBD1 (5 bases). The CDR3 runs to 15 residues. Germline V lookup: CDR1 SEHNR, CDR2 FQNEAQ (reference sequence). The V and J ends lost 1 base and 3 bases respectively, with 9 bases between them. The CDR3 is CASSLGQSANEKLFF. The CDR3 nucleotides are TGTGCCAGCAGCTTAGGACAGAGTGCTAATGAAAAACTGTTTTTT.

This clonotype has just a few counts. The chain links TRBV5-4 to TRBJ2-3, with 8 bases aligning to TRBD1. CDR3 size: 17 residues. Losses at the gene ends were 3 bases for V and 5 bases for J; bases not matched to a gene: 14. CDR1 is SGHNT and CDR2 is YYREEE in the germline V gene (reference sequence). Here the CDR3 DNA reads TGTGCCAGCAGCTCTGGACAGGGTCCCCGTTATAGAGATACGCAGTATTTT. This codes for CASSSGQGPRYRDTQYF.

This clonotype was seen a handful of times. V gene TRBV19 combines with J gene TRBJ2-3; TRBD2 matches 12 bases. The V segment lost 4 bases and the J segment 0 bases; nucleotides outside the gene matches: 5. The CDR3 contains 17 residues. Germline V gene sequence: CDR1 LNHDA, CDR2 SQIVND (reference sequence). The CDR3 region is CASSKLAGGSSTDTQYF. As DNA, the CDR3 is TGTGCCAGTAGTAAACTAGCGGGAGGATCAAGCACAGATACGCAGTATTTT.

CDR3: CASSLEGGAGNYGYTF. The CDR3 DNA reads as TGCGCCAGCAGCTTGGAAGGGGGGGCCGGCAACTATGGCTACACCTTC. V usage is TRBV5-1 and J usage is TRBJ1-2, with D possibly matching TRBD1 (6 bases). The CDR3 consists of 16 residues. The germline V gene encodes CDR1 SGHRS and CDR2 YFSETQ. V was shortened by 0 bases and J by 2 bases, with 14 bases between the two germline ends. The full variable domain, with the rest looked up from reference TRBV5-1 and TRBJ1-2, is KAGVTQTPRYLIKTRGQQVTLSCSPISGHRSVSWYQQTPGQGLQFLFEYFSETQRNKGNFPGRFSGRQFSNSRSEMNVSTLELGDSALYLCASSLEGGAGNYGYTFGSGTRLTVV.

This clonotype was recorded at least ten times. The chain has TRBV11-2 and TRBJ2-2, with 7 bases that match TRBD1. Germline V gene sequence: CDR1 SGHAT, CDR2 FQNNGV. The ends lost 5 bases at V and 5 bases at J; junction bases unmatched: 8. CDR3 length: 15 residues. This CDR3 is CASSPVARGTGELFF. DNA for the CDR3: TGTGCCAGCAGCCCTGTTGCCAGGGGGACCGGGGAGCTGTTTTTT.

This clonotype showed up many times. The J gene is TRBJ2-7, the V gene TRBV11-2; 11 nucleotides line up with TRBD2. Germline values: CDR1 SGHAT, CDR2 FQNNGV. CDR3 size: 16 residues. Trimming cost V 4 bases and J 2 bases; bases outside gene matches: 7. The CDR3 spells CASSWLAGGRPYEQYF. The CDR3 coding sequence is TGTGCCAGCAGCTGGTTAGCGGGAGGGCGTCCCTACGAGCAGTACTTC.

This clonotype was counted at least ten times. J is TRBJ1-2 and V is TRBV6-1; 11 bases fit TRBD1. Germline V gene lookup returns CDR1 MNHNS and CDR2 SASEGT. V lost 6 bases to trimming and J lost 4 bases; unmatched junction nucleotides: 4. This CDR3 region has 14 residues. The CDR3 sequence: CASRGQGVIYGYTF. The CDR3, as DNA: TGTGCCAGCAGGGGACAGGGGGTGATCTATGGCTACACCTTC.

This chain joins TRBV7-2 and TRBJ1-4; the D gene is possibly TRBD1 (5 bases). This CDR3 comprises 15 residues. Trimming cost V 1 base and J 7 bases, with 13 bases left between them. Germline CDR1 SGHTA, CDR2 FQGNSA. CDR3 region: CASSLGSQGGEKLFF. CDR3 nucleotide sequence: TGTGCCAGCAGCTTAGGGAGTCAGGGCGGTGAAAAACTGTTTTTT.

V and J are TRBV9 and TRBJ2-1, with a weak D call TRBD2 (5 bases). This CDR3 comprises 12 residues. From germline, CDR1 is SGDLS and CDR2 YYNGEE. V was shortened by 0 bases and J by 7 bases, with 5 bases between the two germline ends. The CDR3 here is CASSVAGNEQFF. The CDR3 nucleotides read TGTGCCAGCAGCGTAGCGGGGAATGAGCAGTTCTTC.

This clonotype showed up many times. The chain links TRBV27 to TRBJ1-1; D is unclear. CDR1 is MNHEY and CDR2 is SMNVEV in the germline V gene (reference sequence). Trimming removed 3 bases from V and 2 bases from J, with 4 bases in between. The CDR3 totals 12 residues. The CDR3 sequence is CASSFDNTEAFF. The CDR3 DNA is TGTGCCAGCAGTTTCGATAACACTGAAGCTTTCTTT.

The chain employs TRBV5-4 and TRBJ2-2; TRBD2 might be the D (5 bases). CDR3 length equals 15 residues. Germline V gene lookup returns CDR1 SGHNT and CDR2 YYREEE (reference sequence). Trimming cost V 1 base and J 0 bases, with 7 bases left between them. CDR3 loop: CASSLRGSNTGELFF. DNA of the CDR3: TGTGCCAGCAGCTTGAGAGGGTCGAACACCGGGGAGCTGTTTTTT.

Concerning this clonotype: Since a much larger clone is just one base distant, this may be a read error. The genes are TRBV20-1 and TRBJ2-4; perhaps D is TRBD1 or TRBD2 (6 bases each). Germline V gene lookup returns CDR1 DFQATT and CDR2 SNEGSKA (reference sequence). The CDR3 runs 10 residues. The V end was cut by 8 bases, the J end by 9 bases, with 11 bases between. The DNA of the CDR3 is TGCAGTTCGGGGGCTGTCATTCAGTACTTC. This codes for CSSGAVIQYF.

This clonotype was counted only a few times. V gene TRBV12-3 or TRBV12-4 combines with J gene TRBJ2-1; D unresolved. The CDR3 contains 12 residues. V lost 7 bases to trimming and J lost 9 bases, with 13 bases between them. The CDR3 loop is CASTYSMGEQFF. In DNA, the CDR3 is TGTGCCAGCACCTACTCTATGGGTGAGCAGTTCTTC.

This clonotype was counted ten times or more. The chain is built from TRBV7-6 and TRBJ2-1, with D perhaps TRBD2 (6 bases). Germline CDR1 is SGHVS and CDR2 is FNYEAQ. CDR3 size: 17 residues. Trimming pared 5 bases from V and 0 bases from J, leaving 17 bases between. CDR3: CASSGGSPGRSYNEQFF. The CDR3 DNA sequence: TGTGCCAGCAGCGGGGGGAGCCCGGGCCGCTCCTACAATGAGCAGTTCTTC.

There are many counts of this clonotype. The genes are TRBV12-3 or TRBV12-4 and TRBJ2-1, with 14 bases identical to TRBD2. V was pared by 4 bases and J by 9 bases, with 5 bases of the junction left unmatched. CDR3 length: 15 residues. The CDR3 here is CASSWGLAGVGEQFF. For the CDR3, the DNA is TGTGCCAGCAGTTGGGGACTAGCGGGAGTAGGTGAGCAGTTCTTC.

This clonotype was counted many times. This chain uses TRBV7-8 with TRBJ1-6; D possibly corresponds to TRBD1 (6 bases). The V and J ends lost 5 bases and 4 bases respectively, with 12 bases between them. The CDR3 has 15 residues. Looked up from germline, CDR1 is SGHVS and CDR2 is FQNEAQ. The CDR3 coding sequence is TGTGCCAGCAGCGAACGACAGGAGTATAATTCACCCCTCCACTTT. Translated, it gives CASSERQEYNSPLHF.